Listed below are T cell receptor beta chains from one sample, sequenced in a study of a mutant IDH1 vaccine in newly diagnosed glioma. Method: immunoSEQ multiplex PCR; TCRdb's copy keeps in-frame clones and lacks some. The table has about 30,000 clones, approximately 84% seen once. No antigen is known for these receptors. The sample was PBMCs, taken from a glioma patient whose treatment included an IDH1 peptide vaccine. These receptors came from a woman under 30 with glioma. CDR3s include the opening cysteine and the closing phenylalanine or tryptophan. D genes are given only for firm matches. Clone sizes are given selectively: once, few, many, or a class where the clone is expanded.

J,V,size,D,CDR3,DNA
TRBJ2-6,TRBV2,.,.,CASSADLYRYKSGQRPDF,TGTGCCAGCAGTGCAGACCTTTACCGATACAAGTCGGGCCAACGTCCTGACTTC
TRBJ1-2,TRBV2,.,TRBD1,CASSDRGQYGYTF,TGTGCCAGCAGCGACAGGGGGCAGTATGGCTACACCTTC
TRBJ2-1,TRBV19,.,TRBD1,CASHRGSSYNEQFF,TGTGCCAGCCACAGGGGTAGCTCCTACAATGAGCAGTTCTTC
TRBJ2-1,TRBV27,.,TRBD1,CASSPLSGTGYNEQFF,TGTGCCAGCAGTCCCCTATCCGGGACAGGGTACAATGAGCAGTTCTTC
TRBJ1-5,TRBV25-1,few,.,CASSDTEYSNQPQHF,TGTGCCAGCAGTGATACCGAGTATAGCAATCAGCCCCAGCATTTT
TRBJ1-1,TRBV2,.,.,CASSADRRRGNTEAFF,TGTGCCAGCAGTGCCGACCGCCGCAGGGGGAACACTGAAGCTTTCTTT
TRBJ2-1,TRBV18,.,.,CASSPRRNEQFF,TGTGCCAGCTCACCACGAAGGAATGAGCAGTTCTTC
TRBJ2-7,TRBV2,.,.,CASIYGGSYEQYF,TGTGCCAGCATTTATGGGGGTTCCTACGAGCAGTACTTC
TRBJ2-7,TRBV4-2,once,TRBD1,CASSPVDRGAYEQYF,TGTGCCAGCAGCCCAGTTGACAGGGGTGCCTACGAGCAGTACTTC
TRBJ2-7,TRBV7-6,medium-sized,.,CASSPWTGARAAYEQYF,TGTGCCAGCAGCCCTTGGACGGGGGCCCGCGCCGCCTACGAGCAGTACTTC
TRBJ2-1,TRBV19,.,TRBD2,CASRMTSGDYNEQFF,TGTGCCAGTAGAATGACTAGCGGGGACTACAATGAGCAGTTCTTC
TRBJ2-6,TRBV9,once,.,CASSVGWTGANVLTF,TGTGCCAGCAGCGTAGGCTGGACTGGGGCCAACGTCCTGACTTTC
TRBJ2-7,TRBV7-9,once,TRBD2,CASSPRLAGGNEQYF,TGTGCCAGCAGCCCGAGACTAGCGGGAGGGAACGAGCAGTACTTC
TRBJ1-4,TRBV2,.,.,CASSYSTNEKLFF,TGTGCCAGCAGCTATTCAACTAATGAAAAACTGTTTTTT
TRBJ2-3,TRBV21-1,.,.,CASSKELDSTDTQYF,TGTGCCAGCAGCAAAGAACTGGATTCCACAGATACGCAGTATTTT
TRBJ2-7,TRBV19,.,TRBD2,CASSPTTSGRSSYEQYF,TGTGCCAGTAGTCCAACTACTAGCGGGAGAAGCTCCTACGAGCAGTACTTC
TRBJ2-2,TRBV30,.,.,CAWSVLSRADTGELFF,TGTGCCTGGAGTGTACTGTCCAGGGCTGACACCGGGGAGCTGTTTTTT
TRBJ2-7,TRBV28,once,.,CATGWGGPDEQYF,TGTGCCACCGGTTGGGGAGGTCCTGACGAGCAGTACTTC
TRBJ2-5,TRBV28,.,.,CASSFLAAKGKTQYF,TGTGCCAGCAGTTTCCTGGCAGCAAAGGGAAAGACCCAGTACTTC
TRBJ1-4,TRBV6-5,.,.,CASSYSGEHNEKLFF,TGTGCCAGCAGTTACTCGGGGGAGCATAATGAAAAACTGTTTTTT
TRBJ2-3,TRBV6-5,.,.,CASSPLQGNTDTQYF,TGTGCCAGCAGTCCGTTGCAGGGTAACACAGATACGCAGTATTTT
TRBJ1-2,TRBV7-9,.,TRBD1,CASSLMEGGAPKGYTF,TGTGCCAGCAGCTTAATGGAAGGGGGCGCACCGAAAGGCTACACCTTC
TRBJ1-1,TRBV19,.,TRBD1,CASRPGTGGTNTEAFF,TGTGCCAGTAGGCCTGGGACAGGGGGAACGAACACTGAAGCTTTCTTT
TRBJ1-1,TRBV11-2,once,.,CASSFGLAEAFF,TGTGCCAGCAGCTTTGGGTTAGCTGAAGCTTTCTTT
TRBJ1-6,TRBV28,.,TRBD1,CANRQGWGSPLHF,TGTGCCAACCGACAGGGTTGGGGGTCACCCCTCCACTTT
TRBJ1-2,TRBV20-1,.,.,CSATGNYGYTF,TGCAGTGCTACGGGGAACTATGGCTACACCTTC
TRBJ1-1,TRBV5-6,.,.,CASSLINTEAFF,TGTGCCAGCAGCTTAATTAACACTGAAGCTTTCTTT
TRBJ1-5,TRBV5-1,.,.,CASKIGDGNQPQHF,TGCGCCAGCAAGATAGGGGATGGGAATCAGCCCCAGCATTTT
TRBJ1-4,TRBV6-5,.,.,CASRPPGSPNEKLFF,TGTGCCAGCAGGCCTCCAGGGTCACCTAATGAAAAACTGTTTTTT
TRBJ2-1,TRBV2,.,.,CASSGIRERYNEQFF,TGTGCCAGCAGTGGAATCCGGGAAAGATACAATGAGCAGTTCTTC
TRBJ2-7,TRBV18,.,TRBD1,CASSRDGQGATVYEQYF,TGTGCCAGCTCACGGGATGGACAGGGGGCAACTGTATACGAGCAGTACTTC
TRBJ2-7,TRBV19,.,TRBD1,CASSIRDRAYEQYF,TGTGCCAGTAGTATCCGGGACAGGGCGTACGAGCAGTACTTC
TRBJ2-5,TRBV15,few,.,CATSRNGGETQYF,TGTGCCACCAGCAGAAACGGGGGAGAGACCCAGTACTTC
TRBJ1-1,TRBV2,.,.,CASAQLGGTEAFF,TGTGCCAGCGCCCAGTTAGGAGGAACTGAAGCTTTCTTT
TRBJ1-2,TRBV21-1,.,.,CASRGKTRGRSYGYTF,TGTGCCAGCAGGGGAAAAACTAGGGGTCGAAGCTATGGCTACACCTTC
TRBJ2-1,TRBV4-3,.,.,CASSQGASYNEQFF,TGCGCCAGCAGCCAAGGAGCCTCCTACAATGAGCAGTTCTTC
TRBJ1-1,TRBV28,.,TRBD1,CASSLGLGQAPEGAFF,TGTGCCAGCAGCTTGGGGTTGGGACAGGCCCCCGAGGGGGCTTTCTTT
TRBJ1-3,TRBV4-1,.,.,CASSQGGRGPGNTIYF,TGCGCCAGCAGCCAAGGCGGCAGGGGCCCGGGAAACACCATATATTTT
TRBJ2-2,TRBV27,few,TRBD1,CASRSTGGATGELFF,TGTGCCAGCAGGTCCACAGGGGGCGCGACCGGGGAGCTGTTTTTT
TRBJ1-1,TRBV30,.,.,CAWSVTWNTEAFF,TGTGCCTGGAGTGTAACATGGAACACTGAAGCTTTCTTT
TRBJ2-2,TRBV7-8,.,.,CASSLPGADTGELFF,TGTGCCAGCAGCTTACCCGGCGCGGACACCGGGGAGCTGTTTTTT
TRBJ2-3,TRBV11-1,.,.,CASSPAQADTQYF,TGTGCCAGCAGCCCCGCCCAGGCAGATACGCAGTATTTT
TRBJ2-2,TRBV18,once,TRBD1,CASSPQGQGTGELFF,TGTGCCAGCTCACCACAGGGACAGGGGACCGGGGAGCTGTTTTTT
TRBJ2-1,TRBV9,.,TRBD2,CASSAGGGSYNEQFF,TGTGCCAGCAGCGCTGGGGGGGGATCCTACAATGAGCAGTTCTTC
TRBJ1-4,TRBV4-1,.,.,CASSQDWVTNEKLFF,TGCGCCAGCAGCCAAGACTGGGTTACTAATGAAAAACTGTTTTTT
TRBJ2-7,TRBV28,.,.,CASSSGTYYEQYF,TGTGCCAGCAGTTCCGGGACATACTACGAGCAGTACTTC
TRBJ2-1,TRBV2,.,.,CASRGLSEQFF,TGTGCCAGCAGGGGCCTTTCAGAGCAGTTCTTC
TRBJ2-2,TRBV19,.,.,CASTTWDTGELFF,TGTGCCAGTACTACCTGGGACACCGGGGAGCTGTTTTTT
TRBJ1-5,TRBV5-6,few,TRBD1,CASSLGTGAVQPQHF,TGTGCCAGCAGCCTGGGGACAGGGGCAGTTCAGCCCCAGCATTTT
TRBJ1-1,TRBV25-1,.,TRBD1,CASSGRGRSYTEAFF,TGTGCCAGCAGTGGAAGGGGGCGGTCTTACACTGAAGCTTTCTTT
TRBJ1-4,TRBV6-5,once,TRBD1,CASSYSGTAEKLFF,TGTGCCAGCAGTTACAGCGGGACAGCCGAAAAACTGTTTTTT